These 21 T cell receptor beta chains originate from one sample sequenced in a study of CD8+ T cells in alopecia areata. Treatment of the sample: oral pan-JAK inhibitor, 5-10 mg twice daily. cDNA reverse transcribed from extracted RNA served as the sequencing template. The assay was immunoSEQ multiplex PCR, and TCRdb's table has in-frame clones only and misses some. The table shows under 110,000 clones, with 60% occurring only once. Sequenced material: CD8+ T cells sorted from blood, taken at approximately week 60, from a patient treated with tofacitinib. These receptors all stem from a human donor with alopecia areata.

Written as DNA, the CDR3 is TGTGCCAGCAGCTTAGAGGGGACAGGGCTTGAGCAGTACTTC. It is translated as CASSLEGTGLEQYF. V is TRBV11-2 and J is TRBJ2-7; TRBD1 aligns across 9 bases. V gave up 0 bases and J gave up 7 bases; unmatched junction bases: 4. CDR1 is SGHAT and CDR2 is FQNNGV in the germline V gene. The CDR3 has 14 amino acids.

This clone came up a few times. V and J are TRBV7-9 and TRBJ2-7; perhaps TRBD2 as D (5 bases). V was pared by 1 base and J by 4 bases, with 8 bases between. The CDR3 runs 13 residues. CDR1 and CDR2 (germline): SEHNR, FQNEAQ (reference sequence). The CDR3 spells CASSLVPGYEQYF. In DNA, the CDR3 is TGTGCCAGCAGCTTAGTTCCGGGGTACGAGCAGTACTTC. Full variable domain (outside the CDR3, taken from reference TRBV7-9 and TRBJ2-7): DTGVSQNPRHKITKRGQNVTFRCDPISEHNRLYWYRQTLGQGPEFLTYFQNEAQLEKSRLLSDRFSAERPKGSFSTLEIQRTEQGDSAMYLCASSLVPGYEQYFGPGTRLTVT.

This chain links TRBV27 with TRBJ2-3; 11 bases line up with TRBD2. Losses at the gene ends were 5 bases for V and 4 bases for J; bases not matched to a gene: 2. The CDR3 is 14 amino acids. Germline V gene lookup returns CDR1 MNHEY and CDR2 SMNVEV (reference sequence). CDR3 sequence: CASSVAGGADTQYF. The CDR3 DNA follows: TGTGCCAGCAGTGTAGCGGGGGGGGCAGATACGCAGTATTTT.

This chain links TRBV9 with TRBJ2-1; no definite D call. V lost 0 bases and J lost 0, with 7 bases in between. The CDR3 covers 15 residues. The germline V gene has CDR1 SGDLS and CDR2 YYNGEE. In nucleotides, the CDR3 is TGTGCCAGCAGCGTAGTGGGAAGCTCCTACAATGAGCAGTTCTTC. It is translated as CASSVVGSSYNEQFF.

The V gene is TRBV9, the J gene TRBJ2-7; D call uncertain. Germline V gene sequence: CDR1 SGDLS, CDR2 YYNGEE. Between the trimmed V and J ends, which lost 4 bases and 0 bases, there was a span of 8 bases. This CDR3 has 13 amino acids. The CDR3 spells CASSPDGSYEQYF. CDR3 in DNA: TGTGCCAGCAGCCCTGACGGCTCCTACGAGCAGTACTTC.

The gene calls are TRBV7-9 and TRBJ2-3; D remains unclear. This CDR3 contains 14 residues. Germline-derived CDR1 and CDR2 are SEHNR and FQNEAQ (reference sequence). Trimming removed 7 bases from V and 0 bases from J, with 11 bases in between. The DNA for the CDR3 is TGTGCCAGCATCCATTTCCCTAGCACAGATACGCAGTATTTT. Translated, it gives CASIHFPSTDTQYF.

This clone was detected only once. This chain connects TRBV6-1 to TRBJ2-5; 7 bases map to TRBD1. Germline V lookup: CDR1 MNHNS, CDR2 SASEGT. V was clipped by 3 bases and J by 5 bases; unmatched bases: 9. The CDR3 is 15 residues long. The CDR3 here is CASSDWDSASETQYF. The CDR3 DNA is TGTGCCAGCAGTGATTGGGACAGCGCCTCGGAGACCCAGTACTTC.

This clone occurred a few times. This sequence joins TRBV4-1 and TRBJ2-3; D call uncertain. This CDR3 region has 14 residues. Germline CDR1 and CDR2: MGHRA and YSYEKL. Trimming removed 8 bases from V and 2 bases from J, with 14 bases in between. This CDR3 is CASGAGPSTDTQYF. CDR3 sequence (DNA): TGCGCCAGCGGTGCAGGACCCTCCACAGATACGCAGTATTTT.

The chain has TRBV2 and TRBJ2-3; D is unclear. The germline V gene encodes CDR1 SNHLY and CDR2 FYNNEI. This CDR3 is 10 amino acids long. Trimming took off 3 bases at V and 6 bases at J, with 1 base between the two ends. In DNA, the CDR3 is TGTGCCAGCAGTGATGATACGCAGTATTTT. This codes for CASSDDTQYF.

This clone occurred a few times. This chain uses TRBV4-1 with TRBJ1-5; D remains ambiguous. From germline, CDR1 is MGHRA and CDR2 YSYEKL. This CDR3 is 15 amino acids long. V was cut by 1 base and J by 3 bases, with 10 bases left in between. The CDR3 sequence: CASSQVMVFNQPQHF. For the CDR3, the DNA is TGCGCCAGCAGCCAAGTGATGGTTTTCAATCAGCCCCAGCATTTT.

CDR3 protein: CASSQARGPRGYTF. The DNA of the CDR3 is TGCGCCAGCAGCCAGGCCAGGGGGCCGCGGGGCTACACCTTC. The V call is TRBV4-1, the J call TRBJ1-2; the match to TRBD1 covers 8 bases. From germline, CDR1 is MGHRA and CDR2 YSYEKL. The ends lost 3 bases at V and 8 bases at J; junction bases unmatched: 8. This CDR3 has 14 residues.

The V gene is TRBV27, the J gene TRBJ1-2; D is possibly TRBD1 (5 bases). Germline V gene lookup returns CDR1 MNHEY and CDR2 SMNVEV (reference sequence). This CDR3 contains 16 residues. The V end lost 6 bases, the J end lost 5 bases, and 22 bases lay between the germline ends. The CDR3 spells CASRPGPSYPLYGYTF. Written as DNA, the CDR3 is TGTGCCAGCAGGCCGGGACCCTCCTATCCGCTGTATGGCTACACCTTC.

Comments on this clone: Additional DNA sequences in this sample encode the identical CDR3. The rearrangement uses TRBV5-1 and TRBJ2-1, with 9 bases matching TRBD2. CDR1 and CDR2 from the germline V gene are SGHRS and YFSETQ. This CDR3 is 14 amino acids long. The trim removed 3 bases at V and 5 bases at J, leaving 3 bases unmatched. CDR3 in amino acids: CASSWRGGHNEQFF. CDR3 sequence (DNA): TGCGCCAGCAGCTGGCGGGGGGGCCACAATGAGCAGTTCTTC.

The chain is built from TRBV18 and TRBJ2-5, with 10 bases identical to TRBD2. The CDR3 covers 16 residues. V shed 3 bases, J shed 2 bases, and the junction held 6 bases outside the gene matches. Germline V lookup: CDR1 KGHSH, CDR2 LQKENI. Written as DNA, the CDR3 is TGTGCCAGCTCACCGGCTAGCGGGGGAGGACAAGAGACCCAGTACTTC. Residues: CASSPASGGGQETQYF. The whole variable domain, filled in from reference TRBV18 and TRBJ2-5, reads NAGVMQNPRHLVRRRGQEARLRCSPMKGHSHVYWYRQLPEEGLKFMVYLQKENIIDESGMPKERFSAEFPKEGPSILRIQQVVRGDSAAYFCASSPASGGGQETQYFGPGTRLLVL.

V gene TRBV29-1 combines with J gene TRBJ2-6; D is unclear. Trimming removed 0 bases from V and 2 bases from J, with 17 bases in between. The CDR3 is 18 amino acids. From germline, CDR1 is SQVTM and CDR2 ANQGSEA. CDR3: CSVEDIVIPGTGANVLTF. The CDR3 coding sequence is TGCAGCGTTGAAGATATCGTTATTCCGGGCACTGGGGCCAACGTCCTGACTTTC.

This chain uses TRBV4-1 with TRBJ1-1; unclear D gene. Trimming removed 2 bases at V and 0 bases at J, with 10 bases between. This CDR3 is 15 amino acids long. Germline CDR1 and CDR2: MGHRA and YSYEKL. The CDR3 loop is CASSQTGRMNTEAFF. CDR3 in DNA: TGCGCCAGCAGCCAAACCGGACGGATGAACACTGAAGCTTTCTTT.

This clone was seen more than once but under ten times. The chain is built from TRBV29-1 and TRBJ2-5; the D gene is possibly TRBD1 (6 bases). The CDR3 runs to 14 residues. Germline CDR1 reads SQVTM; CDR2 reads ANQGSEA. V gave up 8 bases and J gave up 2 bases, with 18 bases separating them. The CDR3 DNA sequence: TGCAGCACCGGCAGGGGAGCGTCACAAGAGACCCAGTACTTC. This encodes CSTGRGASQETQYF.

This chain links TRBV19 with TRBJ2-7; D not certain. The CDR3 sequence is 14 residues long. The germline gives CDR1 LNHDA, CDR2 SQIVND (reference sequence). V dropped 5 bases and J dropped 1 base, with 12 bases sitting between them. The CDR3 DNA reads as TGTGCCAGTAGTTTGGGTGAAGTATCCTACGAGCAGTACTTC. Protein product: CASSLGEVSYEQYF.

The chain uses TRBV6-6 and TRBJ1-5, with 7 bases fitting TRBD1. Germline assignment: CDR1 MNHNY and CDR2 SVGAGI (reference sequence). Trimming removed 5 bases from V and 1 base from J; junction bases left unmatched: 5. The CDR3 runs 15 residues. The CDR3: CASSRDSRSNQPQHF. In DNA, the CDR3 is TGTGCCAGCAGTCGGGACAGTCGCAGCAATCAGCCCCAGCATTTT.

The gene calls are TRBV10-3 and TRBJ2-5; D possibly corresponds to TRBD2 (6 bases). CDR1 is ENHRY, CDR2 SYGVKD, per germline. V was clipped by 8 bases and J by 1 base, with 14 bases between them. There are 14 residues in the CDR3. CDR3 sequence: CAIGSGGTQETQYF. In DNA, the CDR3 is TGTGCCATCGGGTCTGGGGGGACCCAAGAGACCCAGTACTTC.

This rearrangement joins TRBV6-5 to TRBJ1-1; D is uncertain. This CDR3 is built from 11 residues. From germline, CDR1 is MNHEY and CDR2 SVGAGI. Trimming cost V 6 bases and J 6 bases, with 8 bases left between them. CDR3 sequence reads: CASSREAEAFF. The CDR3 DNA reads TGTGCCAGCAGCCGGGAGGCTGAAGCTTTCTTT.